This T cell receptor beta chain came from a study of CDR3 diversity in severe acne. TCRdb processed the PCR reads anew with MiXCR; each CDR3 protein has one entry. Of around 83,000 distinct CDR3 sequences in the sample, less than 65% were seen once. This clonotype turned up a few times. This CDR3 region has 13 residues. Losses at the gene ends were 4 bases for V and 1 base for J; bases not matched to a gene: 3. Germline CDR1 reads SQVTM; CDR2 reads ANQGSEA. Sequencing used blood. The clonotype comes from a male donor with severe acne vulgaris. The chain is built from TRBV29-1 and TRBJ1-1; TRBD1 matches at 7 bases. CDR3 sequence (DNA): TGCAGCGTTGTTAGACAGGGGAACACTGAAGCTTTCTTT. Translated, it gives CSVVRQGNTEAFF.